The TCR beta chain under discussion was sequenced for a study of cytomegalovirus exposure and HLA in healthy donors. Regarding the study as a whole: Most observed TCR sequences were rare, whereas some public TCRs were detected in many donors. Trimming of TCR beta V- and J-genes showed a link, identified in a later analysis, to a missense DCLRE1C variant. Cytomegalovirus-associated status was assigned to 164 TCR beta chains.

The primer mix had 60 Vbeta and 13 Jbeta primers. Authors' data handling: Unique TCR beta chains totaled about 73 million in a later count, with roughly 11 million of them shared. The table came from immunoSEQ multiplex PCR; TCRdb's copy has only in-frame clones and leaves some out. The V and J calls and clone size come from that table; D and trimming were worked out from the DNA. The repertoire includes about 190,000 clones, 65% to 80% of them detected once, and approximately 4.8% sits in the top ten. CDR1 LGHNA and CDR2 YSLEER come from the germline V gene. Trimming took off 4 bases at V and 14 bases at J, with 18 bases between the two ends. The CDR3 length is 13 residues. This clone was seen a few times. Antigen: not known.

Sequenced sample: PBMCs. The chain has TRBV4-3 and TRBJ2-1; possible D gene TRBD1, 6 bases. This TCR was sampled from a man aged 25 to 45 in good health and CMV-seropositive. The CDR3 protein is CASSLDLAGVKFF. The CDR3 nucleotides read TGCGCCAGCAGCCTAGACCTGGCAGGGGTCAAGTTCTTC.